A selection of T cell receptor beta chains follows, all from one sample in a study of shared clonotypes between healthy human individuals. Assay used: immunoSEQ multiplex PCR; TCRdb lists only in-frame clones, some missing. This sample has about a million clones; more than 60% occur once, and the top ten carry roughly 1.5%. The sample comprised memory CD4+ T cells sorted from blood. These receptors were taken from a young man in good health. Both conserved end residues are part of each CDR3. Each record gives: clone size, D gene, J gene, V gene, CDR3 DNA, CDR3 protein. D genes are given only for firm matches. Only part of the rows carry a size: once, few, many, or a class if the clone is expanded.

>.|.|TRBJ1-2|TRBV30
TGTGCCTGGAGTGTAACGGGCCTGCGGAGTAATGGCTACACCTTC
CAWSVTGLRSNGYTF
>.|TRBD1|TRBJ2-7|TRBV28
TGTGCCAGCAGTTCCCCGTGGACAGGGGTGCTTTTCGTCCTGTCGTCCTACGAGCAGTACTTC
CASSSPWTGVLFVLSSYEQYF
>few|.|TRBJ1-1|TRBV7-2
TGTGCCAGCAGCTTAGAAATGTTCACTGAAGCTTTCTTT
CASSLEMFTEAFF
>.|.|TRBJ1-3|TRBV30
TGTGCCTGGAGTGTCGCCCAGGCCTCTGGAAACACCATATATTTT
CAWSVAQASGNTIYF
>.|.|TRBJ2-5|TRBV28
TGTGCCAGCAGTGGGGTCGGCCCAAAAGAGACCCAGTACTTC
CASSGVGPKETQYF
>few|TRBD1|TRBJ1-2|TRBV7-8
TGTGCCAGCAGCTTAGCAGAGGCAGGGGGAGGGTATGGCTACACCTTC
CASSLAEAGGGYGYTF
>.|.|TRBJ2-1|TRBV4-3
TGCGCCAGCAGCCCATCATCGGGGCGACCCGAGCAGTTCTTC
CASSPSSGRPEQFF
>.|.|TRBJ1-1|TRBV7-2
TGTGCCAGCAGTGTGCAGATGAACACTGAAGCTTTCTTT
CASSVQMNTEAFF
>.|.|TRBJ1-6|TRBV27
TGTGCCAGCATCCCCGGTGGGGGGGGGAGGGATTTGTATAATTCACCCCTCCACTTT
CASIPGGGGRDLYNSPLHF
>.|.|TRBJ2-5|TRBV10-3
TGTGCCATCAGTGACCCTAACAAGGAGGGAGAGACCCAGTACTTC
CAISDPNKEGETQYF
>.|.|TRBJ2-3|TRBV18
TGTGCCAGCTCACCAGACGGGGAATGGAGCACAGATACGCAGTATTTT
CASSPDGEWSTDTQYF
>.|.|TRBJ1-5|TRBV6-6
TGTGCCAGCAGTTACGGGACCGGGGATCAGCCCCAGCATTTT
CASSYGTGDQPQHF
>once|.|TRBJ2-7|TRBV19
TGTGCCAGTAGTCCACGAGAGGGACAAAGCTACGAGCAGTACTTC
CASSPREGQSYEQYF
>.|.|TRBJ1-2|TRBV6-6
TGTGCCAGCAGTTACAGGCAGGGAGGCTATGGCTACACCTTC
CASSYRQGGYGYTF
>.|.|TRBJ2-2|TRBV4-1
TGCGCCAGCAGCCAAACTCTCGGTTTAGGGGAGCTGTTTTTT
CASSQTLGLGELFF
>once|.|TRBJ1-5|TRBV7-8
TGTGCCAGCAGCCCCCAGGAGGGGGTAGGCAATCAGCCCCAGCATTTT
CASSPQEGVGNQPQHF
>.|.|TRBJ1-1|TRBV5-6
TGTGCCAGCAGCTTGGAGGGGCGCGCCCCGAACACTGAAGCTTTCTTT
CASSLEGRAPNTEAFF
>once|.|TRBJ1-6|TRBV5-4
TGTGCCAGCAGCTTGGGGAGGGGCCAGGGGCATTCACCCCTCCACTTT
CASSLGRGQGHSPLHF
>.|.|TRBJ2-3|TRBV9
TGTGCCAGCAGCGGGTGGAGGGGTGGCACAGATACGCAGTATTTT
CASSGWRGGTDTQYF
>.|.|TRBJ1-3|TRBV6-5
TGTGCCAGCAGGAGGGGCGAGCTCTCTGGAAACACCATATATTTT
CASRRGELSGNTIYF
>.|.|TRBJ2-3|TRBV5-1
TGCGCCAGCAGCTCGGACGGTAGCACAGATACGCAGTATTTT
CASSSDGSTDTQYF
>.|TRBD1|TRBJ2-3|TRBV5-1
TGCGCCAGCAGCGGGGGACAGGGCTCTAGCACAGATACGCAGTATTTT
CASSGGQGSSTDTQYF
>few|.|TRBJ1-1|TRBV30
TGTGCCTGGACCATGGGGACTGAAGCTTTCTTT
CAWTMGTEAFF
>once|TRBD2|TRBJ2-5|TRBV9
TGTGCCAGCAGTCCTAGCGGGGGGGCTCTGCAAGAGACCCAGTACTTC
CASSPSGGALQETQYF
>.|TRBD1|TRBJ2-5|TRBV7-9
TGTGCCTTTCTTCCGACAGGGACCAACCAAGAGACCCAGTACTTC
CAFLPTGTNQETQYF
>once|.|TRBJ2-1|TRBV14
TGTGCCAGCAGCCAAAGACTGGGGAATGAGCAGTTCTTC
CASSQRLGNEQFF
>few|TRBD2|TRBJ2-1|TRBV19
TGTGCCAGTAGTATTATGACTAGCGGGAGCTACAATGAGCAGTTCTTC
CASSIMTSGSYNEQFF
>.|.|TRBJ2-7|TRBV7-2
TGTGCCAGCAGCCTGGGGCGAGCTCGGCGCCCCTACGAGCAGTACTTC
CASSLGRARRPYEQYF
>.|TRBD2|TRBJ2-1|TRBV18
TGTGCCAGCTCACCCGGGACTAGCGGGACCTACAATGAGCAGTTCTTC
CASSPGTSGTYNEQFF
>.|TRBD1|TRBJ1-2|TRBV4-1
TGCGCCAGCAGCCAGCCGGGACAGGGATTATTATTCGGCTACACCTTC
CASSQPGQGLLFGYTF
>few|.|TRBJ2-7|TRBV30
TGTGCCTCTAAGTCGACCTACGAGCAGTACTTC
CASKSTYEQYF
>.|.|TRBJ2-7|TRBV10-3
TGTGCCATCAGTGAGAGGGGCCAGAGCTCCTACGAGCAGTACTTC
CAISERGQSSYEQYF
>.|.|TRBJ2-3|TRBV5-1
TGCGCCAGCAGCTTGGGCACTCGGAACACAGATACGCAGTATTTT
CASSLGTRNTDTQYF
>.|TRBD1|TRBJ1-2|TRBV7-2
TGTGCCAGCAGCTTAGTGTCAGGGGGCGACTATGGCTACACCTTC
CASSLVSGGDYGYTF
>.|TRBD1|TRBJ1-1|TRBV9
TGTGCCAGCAGCGATCTCCGAGGGACAGGTCTCTCCGCTGAAGCTTTCTTT
CASSDLRGTGLSAEAFF
>.|.|TRBJ1-5|TRBV28
TGTGCCAGCAGTTTATCTAGCAATCAGCCCCAGCATTTT
CASSLSSNQPQHF
>.|TRBD2|TRBJ2-7|TRBV10-3
TGTGCCACAACTCTTCTAGCGGGAGCCGAGCAGTACTTC
CATTLLAGAEQYF
>.|.|TRBJ1-1|TRBV28
TGTGCCAGCAGTTTCCAGGGCCGCACTGAAGCTTTCTTT
CASSFQGRTEAFF
>many|.|TRBJ1-4|TRBV6-6
TGTGCCAGCAGTTACTCGACGGGAATTCTGTTTTTT
CASSYSTGILFF
>.|.|TRBJ1-5|TRBV5-5
TGTGCCAGCAGCAGGGTGGGGGACAATCAGCCCCAGCATTTT
CASSRVGDNQPQHF